This T cell receptor (beta chain) emerged from a study of cytomegalovirus exposure and HLA in healthy donors. Study-level background: About 85 million unique TCR sequences came from HLA-typed donors in an early release.

This clone was found a few times. Antigen specificity is unknown. The CDR3 has 16 amino acids. V dropped 0 bases and J dropped 7; count of bases not matched to a gene: 6. Per germline, CDR1 SGHVS and CDR2 FQNEAQ. Both 60 Vbeta primers and 13 Jbeta primers went into the PCR. Data came from immunoSEQ multiplex PCR; TCRdb stores just in-frame clones and leaves some out. The profile shows about 170,000 clones, roughly 79% of them singletons. General study results and limits: Earlier findings revealed that most TCR beta V segments proved productive either about 87% or about 30% of the time. Several V segments, TRBV6-2 and TRBV6-3 among them, could not be told apart and were dropped. Immune exposure was documented only through CMV serostatus.

The rearrangement uses TRBV7-8 and TRBJ1-4, with TRBD1 matching 9 bases. Material: PBMCs. This TCR was sampled from a woman aged 25 to 39 in good health and CMV-seropositive. The CDR3 DNA reads TGTGCCAGCAGCTTAGCGAGGGGACAGGGAAGTGAAAAACTGTTTTTT. Amino acid sequence: CASSLARGQGSEKLFF.